This T cell receptor (beta chain) originates from a study of T cells after yellow fever vaccination. Study-level background: Preparation of fractions with low cell numbers was performed using SMART-Seq v4 Ultra Low Input.

The CDR3 length is 15 residues. Trimming took off 1 base at V and 2 bases at J, with 11 bases between the two ends. The germline V gene has CDR1 SGHRS and CDR2 YFSETQ. TCRdb re-analysed the 5' RACE reads in MiXCR, keeping a single row per CDR3 protein. The table lists about 300,000 distinct CDR3 sequences, about 10% of them singletons, with 3% to 3.5% in the top ten. This clonotype was seen at least ten times. The TCR sequence derives from a man between 18 and 29 years old who received the YFV17D yellow fever vaccine. The source was CD4+ T cells sorted from PBMCs, collected 5 days after the yellow fever booster vaccination. The chain combines TRBV5-1 with TRBJ2-3, with D unclear. The CDR3 protein is CASSLFDTHTDTQYF. The CDR3, as DNA: TGCGCCAGCAGCTTGTTTGACACACACACAGATACGCAGTATTTT.